These 11 T cell receptor beta chains were all obtained from the same sample, sequenced in a study of regulatory T cells in long-lasting Graves disease. The time point: newly diagnosed GD, antithyroid drugs for less than 3 months. PBMC RNA served as the TCR library source. Combining iRepertoire HTBI primers with Arm-PCR of CDR3 regions, the authors built TCR beta libraries. MiXCR, applied by TCRdb to the multiplex PCR reads, yields one record per CDR3 protein. Of 350,000 to 550,000 distinct CDR3 sequences listed, around 17% are singletons. The sample also formed part of further work on T cells in Graves' hyperthyroidism and ophthalmopathy.

This material consisted of peripheral blood mononuclear cells (PBMCs), taken at new diagnosis, from a patient treated with antithyroid drugs. Receptors were obtained from a young woman with Graves disease.

The sample holds many counts of this clonotype. V gene TRBV7-8 combines with J gene TRBJ2-7; D is tentatively TRBD1 or TRBD2 (5 bases each). Germline V gene data show CDR1 as SGHVS and CDR2 as FQNEAQ. V lost 5 bases, J lost 0 bases, and 14 bases lay in between. This CDR3 region has 15 residues. The CDR3 bases are TGTGCCAGCAGCCTCGGATGGGGGTCCTCCTACGAGCAGTACTTC. Its translation: CASSLGWGSSYEQYF.

In its sample, this clonotype was seen many times. A junction end diverges from the germline sequence, so it may reflect a read error. This CDR3 reads CASSPRDELSYEQYF. The CDR3 DNA is TGCGCCAGCAGCCCCCGGGACGAACTATCCTACGAGCAGTACTTC. The chain combines TRBV9 with TRBJ2-7; D may correspond to TRBD1 or TRBD2 (5 bases each). This CDR3 contains 15 residues. Germline V gives CDR1 SGDLS, CDR2 YYNGEE. Combining the CDR3 with reference TRBV9 and TRBJ2-7 gives the whole variable domain DSGVTQTPKHLITATGQRVTLRCSPRSGDLSVYWYQQSLDQGLQFLIQYYNGEERAKGNILERFSAQQFPDLHSELNLSSLELGDSALYFCASSPRDELSYEQYFGPGTRLTVT.

This clonotype showed up many times. V is TRBV5-8 and J is TRBJ2-3; 8 bases are a match to TRBD2. The V and J ends lost 1 base and 11 bases, in that order; junction bases with no gene match: 6. The V gene's germline CDR1 is SGHTS and CDR2 YDEGEE. The length of the CDR3 is 13 residues. CDR3 amino acids: CASSLLREVGQYF. In nucleotides, the CDR3 is TGTGCCAGCAGCTTGTTGCGGGAGGTGGGGCAGTATTTT.

This clonotype was seen at least ten times. The CDR3 loop reads CRGTSGTDEQYF. In DNA, the CDR3 is TGCAGGGGGACTAGCGGGACGGACGAGCAGTACTTC. This chain connects TRBV20-1 to TRBJ2-7; 13 positions match TRBD2. CDR3 length: 12 amino acids. CDR1 is DFQATT and CDR2 is SNEGSKA in the germline V gene (reference sequence).

Points on this clonotype: Sequence at one end of the junction differs from germline and may be a read error. The V and J genes are TRBV11-2 and TRBJ2-1; 8 bases line up with TRBD1. The CDR3 totals 16 residues. Germline assignment: CDR1 SGHAT and CDR2 FQNNGV. The CDR3 nucleotides read TGTGCCAGCAGCACTCGACAGGGGATTACGTACAATAAGCAGTTCTTC. Amino acid sequence: CASSTRQGITYNKQFF.

This clonotype was picked up many times. This chain uses TRBV12-3 or TRBV12-4 with TRBJ1-1, with 7 positions matching TRBD1. V lost 3 bases, J lost 5 bases, and 9 bases stayed unmatched. There are 15 residues in the CDR3. CDR3 amino acids: CASSFVTGETTEAFF. CDR3 sequence (DNA): TGTGCCAGCAGTTTTGTTACAGGGGAAACGACTGAAGCTTTCTTT.

The chain links TRBV28 to TRBJ2-1, with 10 bases matching TRBD2. From germline, CDR1 is MDHEN and CDR2 SYDVKM. The J segment lost 7 bases and the V segment lost 6 bases, leaving 15 bases of the junction unmatched. The CDR3 is made up of 17 amino acids. For the CDR3, the DNA is TGTGCCAGCAGCTTAGTTGGTTTAAGCGGGAGGGTTAATGAGCAGTTCTTC. Translating it yields CASSLVGLSGRVNEQFF.

The sample holds a few counts of this clonotype. The chain joins TRBV3-1 to TRBJ1-4, with 9 bases that match TRBD1. With 0 bases clipped from V and 3 bases from J, the junction kept 8 bases outside the gene matches. There are 18 residues in the CDR3. Germline CDR1 and CDR2: LGHDT and YNNKEL (reference sequence). CDR3 bases: TGTGCCAGCAGCCAAGAAGAACCACAGGGGGCGTCTAATGAAAAACTGTTTTTT. The encoded protein is CASSQEEPQGASNEKLFF.

This clonotype was seen more than once but under ten times. The V and J genes are TRBV10-3 and TRBJ2-7; perhaps TRBD1 as D (5 bases). Trimming pared 4 bases from V and 7 bases from J, leaving 20 bases between. The germline CDR1 and CDR2 sequences are ENHRY and SYGVKD. CDR3 length: 15 amino acids. CDR3 in amino acids: CAISAFARERGEQYF. Here the CDR3 DNA reads TGTGCCATCAGTGCGTTCGCCAGGGAAAGGGGTGAGCAGTACTTC.

V and J are TRBV6-1 and TRBJ2-1; 13 positions agree with TRBD2. The CDR3 consists of 20 residues. Germline CDR1 is MNHNS and CDR2 is SASEGT. With 7 bases clipped from V and 4 bases from J, the junction kept 19 bases outside the gene matches. This CDR3 is CASTRELIPGLAGLYNEQFF. Written as DNA, the CDR3 is TGTGCCAGCACCCGAGAACTTATTCCGGGACTAGCGGGATTATACAATGAGCAGTTCTTC.

The rearrangement links TRBV10-2 to TRBJ2-1; TRBD1 is a possible D gene (5 bases). This CDR3 is built from 11 residues. Per germline, CDR1 WSHSY and CDR2 SAAADI. V shed 7 bases and J shed 6 bases, with 7 bases lying between them. For the CDR3, the DNA is TGCGCCAGCATCCAGGGCAATGAGCAGTTCTTC. The encoded protein is CASIQGNEQFF.